This note documents a single T cell receptor (beta chain) sequence. Its matching antigen is unknown. The entry originates in a study of blood T cells in healthy people across ages. PCR was performed a second time for about 6 to 11 cycles using a sample-barcoded 5' primer and a J-beta primer mix. Researchers report that a template-switch adaptor with 12 random nucleotides tagged each cDNA molecule. TCRdb re-called the 5' RACE reads through MiXCR, storing one row per CDR3 protein. The data show fewer than 2,000,000 distinct CDR3 sequences, about two fifths seen once. Study-wide results and limits: Per million T cells, the diversity of TCR beta decreased roughly linearly as age advanced. Diversity was estimated from one million T cells, and these estimates were considered underestimates.

Germline CDR1 is SGHRS and CDR2 is YFSETQ. Trimming removed 4 bases from V and 10 bases from J; junction bases left unmatched: 10. This CDR3 region has 15 residues. The clonotype comes from a human donor in good health. V usage is TRBV5-1 and J usage is TRBJ1-6; 8 positions agree with TRBD1. The sequenced material came from blood. CDR3 sequence reads: CASSPGQGAWSPLHF. CDR3 in DNA: TGCGCCAGCAGCCCAGGACAGGGTGCTTGGTCACCCCTCCACTTT.